This T cell receptor (beta chain) was captured in a study of cytomegalovirus exposure and HLA in healthy donors. Study information: The Caucasian-associated ancestry cluster held less than 85% of more than 350 genotyped donors. Study outcomes and limitations: What a later analysis showed was that several of the most significant clusters appeared linked to common viral pathogens. Later work associated over 15,000 TCR beta sequences with HLA alleles at 0.05 false discovery rate.

The PCR ran on 60 Vbeta and 13 Jbeta primers. The assay was immunoSEQ multiplex PCR, and TCRdb's table has in-frame clones only and misses some. The data show about 86,000 clones, around 79% seen once. Worth noting for this clone: Its antigen is as yet unknown.

After removal of 3 bases from V and 7 bases from J, the junction contained 9 bases not matched to a gene. The CDR3 runs 15 residues. Germline CDR1 is LNHDA and CDR2 is SQIVND (reference sequence). The V and J genes are TRBV19 and TRBJ1-2; 9 bases match TRBD1. The TCR sequence derives from a woman aged 40 to 49 in good health and CMV-seropositive. Material for sequencing was PBMCs. This CDR3 reads CASSIGGQGLGGYTF. In nucleotides, the CDR3 is TGTGCCAGTAGTATCGGGGGACAGGGTCTTGGTGGCTACACCTTC. The full variable domain, completed using reference TRBV19 and TRBJ1-2, is DGGITQSPKYLFRKEGQNVTLSCEQNLNHDAMYWYRQDPGQGLRLIYYSQIVNDFQKGDIAEGYSVSREKKESFPLTVTSAQKNPTAFYLCASSIGGQGLGGYTFGSGTRLTVV.